Following are 22 T cell receptor beta chains from one sample sequenced in a study of brain T cells in children with intractable seizures. TCRdb's copy holds only in-frame clones and misses some; the assay was immunoSEQ multiplex PCR. The profile shows roughly 120,000 clones, around 94% of them singletons. This specimen consisted of peripheral blood, obtained at surgery. All receptors come from a boy less than two years old with hemimegalencephaly and intractable seizures.

This sequence joins TRBV25-1 and TRBJ2-1, with D tentatively TRBD2 (6 bases). Between the trimmed V and J ends, which lost 8 bases and 8 bases, there was a span of 10 bases. This CDR3 is 11 amino acids long. In germline, CDR1 is MGHDK, CDR2 SYGVNS. The CDR3 region is CASAWGDEQFF. In DNA, the CDR3 is TGTGCCAGCGCTTGGGGGGATGAGCAGTTCTTC.

The chain recombines TRBV4-3 with TRBJ1-1; D gene ambiguous. CDR1 LGHNA and CDR2 YSLEER come from the germline V gene. Trimming left V 1 base short and J 1 base short, with 4 bases between. The CDR3 is 13 residues long. The CDR3 DNA is TGCGCCAGCAGCCAAGCAGGGAACACTGAAGCTTTCTTT. Encoded protein: CASSQAGNTEAFF.

The V gene is TRBV30, the J gene TRBJ1-2, with D tentatively TRBD1 (6 bases). Trimming pared 4 bases from V and 0 bases from J, leaving 12 bases between. The CDR3 consists of 14 residues. In germline, CDR1 is GTSNPN, CDR2 SVGIG (reference sequence). DNA for the CDR3: TGTGCCTGGAAGAAAAGGACAGCTAACTATGGCTACACCTTC. This translates into CAWKKRTANYGYTF.

The chain uses TRBV6-5 and TRBJ2-7; perhaps TRBD1 as D (6 bases). Per the germline V gene, CDR1 is MNHEY and CDR2 is SVGAGI. The CDR3 is 15 amino acids. The V end was cut by 7 bases, the J end by 4 bases, with 20 bases between. The CDR3 sequence is CASIPPGTNFYEQYF. CDR3 coding DNA: TGTGCCAGCATCCCACCGGGGACAAACTTTTACGAGCAGTACTTC.

V and J are TRBV19 and TRBJ1-5; no definite D call. The V gene's germline CDR1 is LNHDA and CDR2 SQIVND (reference sequence). V lost 5 bases, J lost 6 bases, and 17 bases lay in between. The CDR3 runs 15 residues. CDR3 DNA sequence: TGTGCCAGTAGTCCCACGCAGGCGGCGGTTCAGCCCCAGCATTTT. Its protein product is CASSPTQAAVQPQHF.

V gene TRBV28 combines with J gene TRBJ1-6, with 10 bases that match TRBD1. In germline, CDR1 is MDHEN, CDR2 SYDVKM. The CDR3 is made up of 18 amino acids. J was trimmed by 8 bases and V by 3 bases; bases with no gene match: 13. The CDR3 DNA follows: TGTGCCAGCAGTTTGGTGGGACAGGGGACGAGGGGGGATTCACCCCTCCACTTT. Its translation: CASSLVGQGTRGDSPLHF.

The sample holds one count of this clone. The chain carries TRBV7-2 and TRBJ2-7, with TRBD1 matching over 9 bases. The germline gives CDR1 SGHTA, CDR2 FQGNSA. The CDR3 runs 14 residues. The ends lost 7 bases at V and 3 bases at J; junction bases unmatched: 7. The CDR3 nucleotides read TGTGCCAGCACCTTCGGACAGGGGAGCTACGAGCAGTACTTC. As protein: CASTFGQGSYEQYF. Based on the CDR3 plus reference TRBV7-2 and TRBJ2-7, the full variable domain is GAGVSQSPSNKVTEKGKDVELRCDPISGHTALYWYRQSLGQGLEFLIYFQGNSAPDKSGLPSDRFSAERTGGSVSTLTIQRTQQEDSAVYLCASTFGQGSYEQYFGPGTRLTVT.

This clone was recorded only once. This sample also contains other DNA sequences that code for the same CDR3. This sequence joins TRBV6-6 and TRBJ2-7, with TRBD1 matching over 8 bases. Germline CDR1 and CDR2: MNHNY and SVGAGI (reference sequence). Losses at the gene ends were 0 bases for V and 3 bases for J; bases not matched to a gene: 1. CDR3 length equals 14 residues. CDR3 residues: CASSYSTGGYEQYF. CDR3 coding DNA: TGTGCCAGCAGTTACTCTACAGGGGGCTACGAGCAGTACTTC.

The chain joins TRBV19 to TRBJ1-1; 7 bases line up with TRBD1. The CDR3 has 15 amino acids. Germline-derived CDR1 and CDR2 are LNHDA and SQIVND (reference sequence). J was trimmed by 7 bases and V by 3 bases; bases with no gene match: 11. CDR3 residues: CASSIKEQGYNEAFF. The DNA for the CDR3 is TGTGCCAGTAGTATTAAGGAACAGGGGTACAATGAAGCTTTCTTT. Using reference TRBV19 and TRBJ1-1 for the parts outside the CDR3, the full variable domain is DGGITQSPKYLFRKEGQNVTLSCEQNLNHDAMYWYRQDPGQGLRLIYYSQIVNDFQKGDIAEGYSVSREKKESFPLTVTSAQKNPTAFYLCASSIKEQGYNEAFFGQGTRLTVV.

The gene calls are TRBV6-5 and TRBJ2-1; D might be TRBD1 (5 bases). The CDR3 consists of 12 residues. CDR1 is MNHEY, CDR2 SVGAGI, per germline. Trimming pared 5 bases from V and 5 bases from J, leaving 7 bases between. The CDR3 nucleotides read TGTGCCAGCAGTCAGGGTAACAATGAGCAGTTCTTC. Its translation: CASSQGNNEQFF.

This chain uses TRBV27 with TRBJ2-1; 9 nucleotides line up with TRBD2. The germline V gene encodes CDR1 MNHEY and CDR2 SMNVEV (reference sequence). With 3 bases clipped from V and 6 bases from J, the junction kept 9 bases outside the gene matches. The CDR3 is 16 amino acids. CDR3 region: CASSLIPGLARNEQFF. CDR3 coding DNA: TGTGCCAGCAGTTTGATACCGGGACTAGCTCGCAATGAGCAGTTCTTC.

V and J are TRBV4-2 and TRBJ1-2, with 9 bases aligning to TRBD1. In germline, CDR1 is LGHNA, CDR2 YNFKEQ. Germline trimming cut 0 bases from V and 7 bases from J; bases unmatched to any gene: 3. There are 14 residues in the CDR3. The CDR3 DNA sequence: TGTGCCAGCAGCCAAGATTCGGGACAGGGTGGCTACACCTTC. It translates to CASSQDSGQGGYTF.

The CDR3 nucleotides are TGTGCCATCAGTGAAGGGAGGACCCAGTACTTC. Protein sequence: CAISEGRTQYF. V and J are TRBV10-3 and TRBJ2-5, with a possible D match to TRBD2 (5 bases). Trimming removed 3 bases at V and 7 bases at J, with 6 bases between. The CDR3 totals 11 residues. Looked up from germline, CDR1 is ENHRY and CDR2 is SYGVKD.

The rearrangement uses TRBV6-1 and TRBJ2-7; 9 bases map to TRBD2. The germline V gene encodes CDR1 MNHNS and CDR2 SASEGT. The junction had 12 bases not matched to a gene; V was cut back by 5 bases and J by 7 bases. The CDR3 has 15 residues. CDR3 sequence (DNA): TGTGCCAGCAGTCAGCAAGCGGGAGGCCCTCGGGAGCAGTACTTC. Encoded protein: CASSQQAGGPREQYF.

This chain uses TRBV15 with TRBJ1-5; D possibly corresponds to TRBD1 (5 bases). Per germline, CDR1 LNHNV and CDR2 YYDKDF (reference sequence). The CDR3 covers 16 residues. Trimming took off 0 bases at V and 2 bases at J, with 11 bases between the two ends. CDR3 in amino acids: CATSRDWGGRNQPQHF. The CDR3 nucleotides are TGTGCCACCAGCAGAGATTGGGGGGGTCGCAATCAGCCCCAGCATTTT.

V gene TRBV5-8 combines with J gene TRBJ2-3, with a weak D call TRBD1 (7 bases). This CDR3 is built from 17 residues. The V gene lost 0 bases and the J gene lost 4 bases, with 18 bases spanning the gap. The germline CDR1 and CDR2 sequences are SGHTS and YDEGEE. CDR3 in amino acids: CASSLGRGRPHADTQYF. In DNA form, the CDR3 reads TGTGCCAGCAGCTTGGGGAGGGGGCGCCCCCATGCAGATACGCAGTATTTT.

This chain connects TRBV10-3 to TRBJ2-7, with no clear D. The CDR3 length is 14 residues. The V end lost 3 bases, the J end lost 0 bases, and 9 bases lay between the germline ends. Per the germline V gene, CDR1 is ENHRY and CDR2 is SYGVKD. The CDR3 here is CAISDLYNSYEQYF. CDR3 nucleotides: TGTGCCATCAGTGACCTCTACAACTCCTACGAGCAGTACTTC.

The chain is built from TRBV28 and TRBJ2-7; TRBD1 agrees at 7 bases. Germline V gene data show CDR1 as MDHEN and CDR2 as SYDVKM. The CDR3 loop spans 14 amino acids. With 7 bases clipped from V and 2 bases from J, the junction kept 8 bases outside the gene matches. This CDR3 reads CASTTSGTAYEQYF. The CDR3 DNA sequence: TGTGCCAGCACCACGAGTGGGACAGCCTACGAGCAGTACTTC.

The CDR3 region is CASSEQGLGAKNIQYF. The CDR3, as DNA: TGTGCCAGCAGTGAACAGGGACTTGGGGCTAAAAACATTCAGTACTTC. The rearrangement links TRBV2 to TRBJ2-4; the D gene is possibly TRBD2 (6 bases). From germline, CDR1 is SNHLY and CDR2 FYNNEI. This CDR3 has 16 residues. V dropped 2 bases and J dropped 4 bases, with 15 bases sitting between them.

The chain links TRBV10-3 to TRBJ1-2; D is unresolved. The length of the CDR3 is 16 residues. The germline V gene has CDR1 ENHRY and CDR2 SYGVKD. The V end lost 0 bases, the J end lost 1 base, and 12 bases lay between the germline ends. CDR3 amino acids: CAISESRDALNYGYTF. Written as DNA, the CDR3 is TGTGCCATCAGTGAGTCAAGGGATGCCCTTAACTATGGCTACACCTTC.

The gene calls are TRBV5-4 and TRBJ2-7, with 8 bases lining up with TRBD1. The germline gives CDR1 SGHNT, CDR2 YYREEE (reference sequence). The CDR3 has 16 amino acids. V trimming: 4 bases; J trimming: 2 bases; junction bases outside the gene matches: 11. CDR3 sequence reads: CASSPLSGTGPYEQYF. In DNA, the CDR3 is TGTGCCAGCAGCCCTTTATCCGGGACAGGCCCCTACGAGCAGTACTTC. Full variable domain (remainder filled in from reference TRBV5-4 and TRBJ2-7): ETGVTQSPTHLIKTRGQQVTLRCSSQSGHNTVSWYQQALGQGPQFIFQYYREEENGRGNFPPRFSGLQFPNYSSELNVNALELDDSALYLCASSPLSGTGPYEQYFGPGTRLTVT.

J is TRBJ2-3 and V is TRBV7-2, with 9 bases lining up with TRBD2. Germline V CDR1 and CDR2: SGHTA, FQGNSA. The V gene end was trimmed by 1 base and the J gene end by 5 bases; junction bases not matched to a gene: 7. The CDR3 runs 16 residues. The CDR3 spells CASSLVGSGSRDTQYF. The CDR3 bases are TGTGCCAGCAGCTTAGTGGGTAGCGGGAGTAGAGATACGCAGTATTTT.